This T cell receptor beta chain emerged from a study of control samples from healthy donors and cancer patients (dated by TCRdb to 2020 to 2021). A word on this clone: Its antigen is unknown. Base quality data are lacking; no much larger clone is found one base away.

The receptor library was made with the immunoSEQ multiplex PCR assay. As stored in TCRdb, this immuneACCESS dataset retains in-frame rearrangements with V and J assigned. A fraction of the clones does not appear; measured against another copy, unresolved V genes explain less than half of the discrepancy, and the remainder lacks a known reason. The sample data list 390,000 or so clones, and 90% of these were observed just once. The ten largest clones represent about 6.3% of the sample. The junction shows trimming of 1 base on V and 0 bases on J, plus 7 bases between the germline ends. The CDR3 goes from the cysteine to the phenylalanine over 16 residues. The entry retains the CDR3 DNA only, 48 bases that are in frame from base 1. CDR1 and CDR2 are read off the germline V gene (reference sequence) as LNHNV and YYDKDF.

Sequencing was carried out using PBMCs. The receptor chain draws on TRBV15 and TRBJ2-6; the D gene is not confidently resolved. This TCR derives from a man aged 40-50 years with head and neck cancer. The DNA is TGTGCCACCAGCAGAGTTGGGCCCTCTGGGGCCAACGTCCTGACTTTC. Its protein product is CATSRVGPSGANVLTF.